The next 25 T cell receptor beta chains were all read from a single sample in a study of T-cell memory formation after mild COVID-19. TCRdb processed the 5' RACE reads anew with MiXCR; each CDR3 protein has one entry. The table has tens of thousands of distinct CDR3 sequences, 6.1% seen once; the top ten hold about 0.81%. Sample: PBMCs or a T cell subset sorted from them (not recorded which). The source is an adult who had mild COVID-19 (a few samples of this study predate the infection). Cell type and time point are not known.

Only a few counts were recorded for this clonotype. The chain recombines TRBV5-1 with TRBJ1-1; a weak D match, TRBD1 (5 bases). The CDR3 runs 16 residues. Germline values: CDR1 SGHRS, CDR2 YFSETQ. Trimming shortened V by 0 bases and J by 4 bases, and 16 bases separated the two germline ends. CDR3 in amino acids: CASSLAVGARATEAFF. In DNA, the CDR3 is TGCGCCAGCAGCTTGGCCGTAGGGGCGAGGGCCACTGAAGCTTTCTTT.

This clonotype was counted at least ten times. This sequence joins TRBV5-1 and TRBJ2-2, with D possibly being TRBD1 (6 bases). Trimming removed 4 bases at V and 3 bases at J, with 13 bases between. CDR1 SGHRS and CDR2 YFSETQ come from the germline V gene. CDR3 size: 15 residues. The CDR3 bases are TGCGCCAGCAGCCGAGGGGGAGAGGACACCGGGGAGCTGTTTTTT. This sequence encodes CASSRGGEDTGELFF.

The CDR3 protein is CSARQGYRENQPQHF. The CDR3 nucleotides read TGCAGTGCTAGGCAAGGCTATCGGGAGAATCAGCCCCAGCATTTT. V usage is TRBV20-1 and J usage is TRBJ1-5; D unclear. The CDR3 has 15 residues. The germline V and J ends were trimmed by 3 bases and 4 bases, with 16 bases remaining between them. Per germline, CDR1 DFQATT and CDR2 SNEGSKA (reference sequence).

This sequence joins TRBV5-1 and TRBJ2-2, with 8 bases matching TRBD2. The germline CDR1 and CDR2 sequences are SGHRS and YFSETQ. This CDR3 is 16 amino acids long. J lost 1 base, V lost 0 bases, and 2 bases had no gene match. The CDR3 DNA is TGCGCCAGCAGCTTGGGTCTAGCGGGGAACACCGGGGAGCTGTTTTTT. It encodes CASSLGLAGNTGELFF.

There are many counts of this clonotype. The genes are TRBV4-1 and TRBJ1-1, with D tentatively TRBD1 (5 bases). Germline CDR1 MGHRA, CDR2 YSYEKL. The length of the CDR3 is 13 residues. Trimming shortened V by 1 base and J by 11 bases, and 14 bases separated the two germline ends. CDR3 in amino acids: CASSQGGGTVAFF. In DNA, the CDR3 is TGCGCCAGCAGCCAAGGGGGGGGAACGGTGGCTTTCTTT.

This clonotype was recorded at least ten times. The chain employs TRBV9 and TRBJ2-1; D perhaps matches TRBD2 (6 bases). Trimming took off 4 bases at V and 3 bases at J, with 11 bases between the two ends. The CDR3 is made up of 14 amino acids. Germline CDR1 and CDR2: SGDLS and YYNGEE. CDR3 DNA: TGTGCCAGCAGCTTACCGGGACTCTACAATGAGCAGTTCTTC. Translation gives CASSLPGLYNEQFF.

This clonotype was found once. This chain links TRBV2 with TRBJ2-7; maybe TRBD1 (6 bases). This CDR3 contains 15 residues. Trimming removed 2 bases at V and 1 base at J, with 12 bases between. Germline values: CDR1 SNHLY, CDR2 FYNNEI. CDR3 amino acids: CASSERRQASYEQYF. DNA of the CDR3: TGTGCCAGCAGTGAACGCCGACAGGCGTCCTACGAGCAGTACTTC.

This sequence joins TRBV12-3 or TRBV12-4 and TRBJ1-5; 10 positions match TRBD1. Trimming cost V 6 bases and J 7 bases; bases outside gene matches: 9. The CDR3 is 15 residues long. Written as DNA, the CDR3 is TGTGCCAGCAGCAGACAGGGGGCGCGGGAACAGCCCCAGCATTTT. Residues: CASSRQGAREQPQHF.

The V gene is TRBV7-9, the J gene TRBJ2-1; 9 nucleotides align to TRBD1. This CDR3 region has 14 residues. The junction had 6 bases not matched to a gene; V was cut back by 5 bases and J by 7 bases. Germline lookup yields CDR1 SEHNR and CDR2 FQNEAQ (reference sequence). The CDR3 spells CASSPRQGENEQFF. CDR3 nucleotides: TGTGCCAGCAGCCCAAGACAGGGGGAGAATGAGCAGTTCTTC.

In this sample, this clonotype turned up a few times. The V gene is TRBV6-5, the J gene TRBJ1-1, with a possible D match to TRBD1 (6 bases). The CDR3 is made up of 16 amino acids. CDR1 MNHEY and CDR2 SVGAGI come from the germline V gene. The V end was cut by 2 bases, the J end by 0 bases, with 13 bases between. CDR3 bases: TGTGCCAGCAGTTACCGTAGGGGGGGGCTGAACACTGAAGCTTTCTTT. As protein: CASSYRRGGLNTEAFF.

This clonotype showed up many times. This sequence joins TRBV11-2 and TRBJ2-5, with D possibly TRBD1 on 6 matching bases. Looked up from germline, CDR1 is SGHAT and CDR2 is FQNNGV. Deletions cut 0 bases from V and 5 bases from J, with 16 bases between. The CDR3 is made up of 16 amino acids. The CDR3 loop is CASSLDRTGRAETQYF. CDR3 nucleotide sequence: TGTGCCAGCAGCTTAGATCGCACAGGGCGAGCGGAGACCCAGTACTTC.

V is TRBV24-1 and J is TRBJ2-3; 8 bases fit TRBD1. V was clipped by 5 bases and J by 4 bases; unmatched bases: 7. Germline assignment: CDR1 KGHDR and CDR2 SFDVKD. The length of the CDR3 is 15 residues. CDR3 DNA: TGTGCCACCAGTGGCGGACAGGGAAAATCAGATACGCAGTATTTT. Translation: CATSGGQGKSDTQYF.

This clonotype was counted between two and nine times. The rearrangement joins TRBV24-1 to TRBJ1-5; maybe TRBD1 (5 bases). The CDR3 covers 16 residues. The germline V gene has CDR1 KGHDR and CDR2 SFDVKD. V was shortened by 3 bases and J by 0 bases, with 11 bases between the two germline ends. For the CDR3, the DNA is TGTGCCACCAGTGATCCTCGTCAGGGTAGCAATCAGCCCCAGCATTTT. Amino acids: CATSDPRQGSNQPQHF.

Ten or more counts support this clonotype. The chain is built from TRBV5-1 and TRBJ2-7; maybe TRBD2 (5 bases). This CDR3 has 14 amino acids. V was clipped by 4 bases and J by 5 bases, with 16 bases between them. Germline V gene lookup returns CDR1 SGHRS and CDR2 YFSETQ. CDR3 bases: TGCGCCAGCAGCCCGGGTTCGTGGGAGCACGAGCAGTACTTC. Amino acid sequence: CASSPGSWEHEQYF. The full variable domain, its missing parts supplied by reference TRBV5-1 and TRBJ2-7, is KAGVTQTPRYLIKTRGQQVTLSCSPISGHRSVSWYQQTPGQGLQFLFEYFSETQRNKGNFPGRFSGRQFSNSRSEMNVSTLELGDSALYLCASSPGSWEHEQYFGPGTRLTVT.

This clonotype was counted ten times or more. The gene calls are TRBV7-8 and TRBJ2-5; 7 bases fit TRBD2. The CDR3 extends over 14 amino acids. J was trimmed by 3 bases and V by 2 bases; bases with no gene match: 3. Germline CDR1 is SGHVS and CDR2 is FQNEAQ. The CDR3 spells CASSLWEGKETQYF. CDR3 bases: TGTGCCAGCAGCTTATGGGAGGGCAAAGAGACCCAGTACTTC. The variable domain in full, completed from reference TRBV7-8 and TRBJ2-5, reads GAGVSQSPRYKVAKRGQDVALRCDPISGHVSLFWYQQALGQGPEFLTYFQNEAQLDKSGLPSDRFFAERPEGSVSTLKIQRTQQEDSAVYLCASSLWEGKETQYFGPGTRLLVL.

This clonotype was detected many times. The genes are TRBV7-2 and TRBJ2-1, with D possibly TRBD1 on 5 matching bases. CDR1 is SGHTA, CDR2 FQGNSA, per germline. Trimming cost V 6 bases and J 7 bases, with 19 bases left between them. The CDR3 is made up of 15 amino acids. The CDR3 DNA is TGTGCCAGCAGTCAAGGATGGGGCCTTAGAAATGAGCAGTTCTTC. Its translation: CASSQGWGLRNEQFF.

This clonotype was counted at least ten times. The rearrangement joins TRBV24-1 to TRBJ2-3; 9 bases match TRBD1. The germline V gene has CDR1 KGHDR and CDR2 SFDVKD. The CDR3 consists of 15 residues. With 3 bases clipped from V and 5 bases from J, the junction kept 5 bases outside the gene matches. DNA of the CDR3: TGTGCCACCAGTGATCCCGGACAGGGGCGAGATACGCAGTATTTT. Its protein product is CATSDPGQGRDTQYF.

A few counts support this clonotype. The chain combines TRBV5-1 with TRBJ1-5, with unresolved D. The length of the CDR3 is 16 residues. Germline V CDR1 and CDR2: SGHRS, YFSETQ. Trimming cost V 6 bases and J 4 bases, with 20 bases left between them. The CDR3 here is CASNLTHRAANQPQHF. As DNA, the CDR3 is TGCGCCAGCAACTTAACCCACCGGGCCGCGAATCAGCCCCAGCATTTT. Full variable domain (missing parts from reference TRBV5-1 and TRBJ1-5): KAGVTQTPRYLIKTRGQQVTLSCSPISGHRSVSWYQQTPGQGLQFLFEYFSETQRNKGNFPGRFSGRQFSNSRSEMNVSTLELGDSALYLCASNLTHRAANQPQHFGDGTRLSIL.

A few counts support this clonotype. One junction end does not reproduce the germline sequence, and a read error may be involved. This chain connects TRBV2 to TRBJ1-3, with D perhaps matching TRBD1 (5 bases). The CDR3 totals 16 residues. CDR1 is SNHLY, CDR2 FYNNEI, per germline. The CDR3 DNA reads TGTGCCAGCAGTGAAATGGAGGGGATTTCTGTAAACACCATATATTTT. As protein: CASSEMEGISVNTIYF.

The chain uses TRBV7-2 and TRBJ1-5, with a tentative D call TRBD1 (5 bases). The V and J ends lost 5 bases and 2 bases respectively, with 22 bases between them. Germline V CDR1 and CDR2: SGHTA, FQGNSA. The CDR3 runs to 18 residues. The CDR3 DNA sequence: TGTGCCAGCAGCCCGAGTGCGGGATCCCGGGGGGGCAATCAGCCCCAGCATTTT. Amino acids: CASSPSAGSRGGNQPQHF. Full variable domain (remainder filled in from reference TRBV7-2 and TRBJ1-5): GAGVSQSPSNKVTEKGKDVELRCDPISGHTALYWYRQSLGQGLEFLIYFQGNSAPDKSGLPSDRFSAERTGGSVSTLTIQRTQQEDSAVYLCASSPSAGSRGGNQPQHFGDGTRLSIL.

This clonotype was observed many times. This chain connects TRBV5-1 to TRBJ2-3; no clear D. The CDR3 runs to 16 residues. Germline CDR1 is SGHRS and CDR2 is YFSETQ. V was shortened by 2 bases and J by 2 bases, with 15 bases between the two germline ends. The CDR3 region is CASSFARSTDTDTQYF. The DNA for the CDR3 is TGCGCCAGCAGCTTCGCTAGATCCACAGACACAGATACGCAGTATTTT.

This clonotype was observed at least ten times. The chain recombines TRBV5-1 with TRBJ2-1; D is possibly TRBD1 or TRBD2 (6 bases each). Trimming cost V 4 bases and J 6 bases, with 11 bases left between them. This CDR3 is built from 13 residues. CDR1 is SGHRS and CDR2 is YFSETQ in the germline V gene. The CDR3 protein is CASSAGHVNEQFF. The CDR3 bases are TGCGCCAGCAGCGCGGGACACGTCAATGAGCAGTTCTTC.

The chain joins TRBV29-1 to TRBJ2-1; 12 bases agree with TRBD2. The CDR3 is made up of 12 amino acids. Per germline, CDR1 SQVTM and CDR2 ANQGSEA. For the CDR3, the DNA is TGCGTGGGACTAGCGGGTCGCAATGAGCAGTTCTTC. Its translation: CVGLAGRNEQFF.

The chain recombines TRBV7-4 with TRBJ2-1; 8 nucleotides match TRBD2. Trimming took 7 bases from V and 3 from J; bases not matched to a gene: 8. CDR1 and CDR2 from the germline V gene are SGHVT and SQSDAQ. This CDR3 is built from 15 residues. This CDR3 is CASTIYGTSYNEQFF. The CDR3 bases are TGTGCCAGCACCATCTATGGGACTAGCTACAATGAGCAGTTCTTC.

This clonotype occurred many times. The chain links TRBV7-2 to TRBJ2-5; D remains unclear. The CDR3 covers 14 residues. Per the germline V gene, CDR1 is SGHTA and CDR2 is FQGNSA. V lost 3 bases, J lost 2 bases, and 10 bases lay in between. CDR3 DNA sequence: TGTGCCAGCAGCTTCTTAGGGCAACAAGAGACCCAGTACTTC. Amino acids: CASSFLGQQETQYF.